The sequence of this TCR beta chain was determined in a study of cytomegalovirus exposure and HLA in healthy donors. Across the whole study: The 120 or so validation repertoires, a later analysis reported, used the same platform as the 666 first-cohort repertoires. Study-wide points: Specific recognition of CMV antigens was confirmed in vitro for a few chains (all CMV-associated). About 150 TCR beta chains were listed as cytomegalovirus-associated.

The table lists this clone with a few counts. The antigen is not known. Donors came from a validation cohort of 95 to 150 subjects, distinct from the first 666-subject cohort. Germline CDR1 LNHDA, CDR2 SQIVND (reference sequence). This CDR3 spans 13 amino acids. V lost 5 bases and J 6 bases, leaving 13 bases between the germline ends. This table comes from immunoSEQ multiplex PCR, and its TCRdb copy is limited to in-frame clones, with some not included. The sample holds under 200,000 clones, approximately 89% seen once. The chain carries TRBV19 and TRBJ1-2; D not resolved. The receptor comes from a man between 18 and 35 years old in good health and CMV-seropositive. The sample comprised PBMCs. The CDR3 nucleotides read TGTGCCAGTAGTGCATACAGTCAGGATGGCTACACCTTC. This gives the protein CASSAYSQDGYTF.